The rows below give T cell receptor beta chains drawn from one sample of a study of OX40 agonist ivuxolimab in advanced cancers. Some clones are missing from TCRdb's copy, which holds only in-frame ones; the method was immunoSEQ multiplex PCR. Here the sample spans approximately 41,000 clones, around 90% being singletons. Material: CD4+ or CD8+ T cells sorted from blood, obtained in a trial of the OX40 agonist ivuxolimab. The origin of the receptors is an adult with an advanced solid tumor such as melanoma, head and neck, liver or kidney cancer. The CDR3 runs from the conserved cysteine through the conserved F or W. Each record gives: J gene, V gene, D gene, clone size, CDR3 DNA, CDR3 protein. A D gene is named only where the DNA matches it firmly. Only part of the rows carry a size: once, few, many, or a class if the clone is expanded.

TRBJ1-5	TRBV7-2	TRBD1	.	TGTGCCAGCAGCCCAGCGACAGGGGTTAGCAATCAGCCCCAGCATTTT	CASSPATGVSNQPQHF
TRBJ2-5	TRBV30	TRBD2	once	TGTGCCTGGCAGAGGATTGGCGGGGGGCCATTGGGGTACTTC	CAWQRIGGGPLGYF
TRBJ1-1	TRBV5-8	.	.	TGTGCCAGCAGTTGTCCGCAGGGTGGGCTCGAGAACACTGAAGCTTTCTTT	CASSCPQGGLENTEAFF
TRBJ2-1	TRBV2	TRBD2	.	TGTGCCAGCAGTGACACGACTAGCTACGCCAATGAGCAGTTCTTC	CASSDTTSYANEQFF
TRBJ1-2	TRBV6-1	.	.	TGTGCCAGCATTTCAGTTTCGCCTGACTATGGCTACACCTTC	CASISVSPDYGYTF
TRBJ2-7	TRBV30	TRBD2	.	TGTGCCTGGAGCCCTTTCGGCCCCGGGAGGGAGCAGTACTTC	CAWSPFGPGREQYF
TRBJ2-1	TRBV6-4	.	.	TGTGCCAGCAGCGTTACAGGGTACGGGAGCAATGAGCAGTTCTTC	CASSVTGYGSNEQFF
TRBJ1-2	TRBV5-1	.	.	TGCGCCAGCAGCTTTGGACTCTATGGCTACACCTTC	CASSFGLYGYTF
TRBJ2-3	TRBV30	.	.	TGTGCCTGGAGTGTGGGGGGGGCCAGCACAGATACGCAGTATTTT	CAWSVGGASTDTQYF
TRBJ2-1	TRBV28	.	.	TGTGCCAGCAGGTTGAGAAGCTCCTACAATGAGCAGTTCTTC	CASRLRSSYNEQFF
TRBJ1-2	TRBV7-9	.	.	TGTGCCAGCAGCTTAGGAGGGGGGGGGAAGAATGGCTACACCTTC	CASSLGGGGKNGYTF
TRBJ2-7	TRBV7-9	.	few	TGTGCCAGCAGCTGGGAAGGGTTCTCCGAGCAGTACTTC	CASSWEGFSEQYF
TRBJ2-1	TRBV2	.	.	TGTGCCAGCAGGGACCGGGATTATGAGCAGTTCTTC	CASRDRDYEQFF
TRBJ2-6	TRBV18	.	once	TGTGCCAGCTCATCGATAAACTCTGGGGCCAACGTCCTGACTTTC	CASSSINSGANVLTF
TRBJ2-1	TRBV7-2	.	.	TGTGCCAGCAGCTCCCGGACTATACTGCAGTTCTTC	CASSSRTILQFF
TRBJ2-5	TRBV5-1	TRBD1	.	TGCGCCAGCAGCTCTCAAGGGACAGGGGAAGAGACCCAGTACTTC	CASSSQGTGEETQYF
TRBJ1-2	TRBV5-1	TRBD1	.	TGCGCCAGCAGCTTCGGGACAGCAAACTATGGCTACACCTTC	CASSFGTANYGYTF
TRBJ1-1	TRBV5-1	.	once	TGCGCCAGCAGCTTGGCTCGGGAATCTGAAGCTTTCTTT	CASSLARESEAFF
TRBJ2-7	TRBV5-4	TRBD1	.	TGTGCCAGCAGCCCGGGCCAGGGACAGGGTACGTACGAGCAGTACTTC	CASSPGQGQGTYEQYF
TRBJ2-7	TRBV7-2	.	once	TGTGCCAGCAGCTTGGGGTCGCTCAGGGGCGAGCAGTACTTC	CASSLGSLRGEQYF
TRBJ1-2	TRBV11-2	.	.	TGTGCCAGCAGCCCCCGGGTTGATATCGGCTACACCTTC	CASSPRVDIGYTF
TRBJ2-5	TRBV30	TRBD1	.	TGTGCCTGGAGCCGCTACAGGGGGTGGCGGCAAGAGACCCAGTACTTC	CAWSRYRGWRQETQYF
TRBJ1-5	TRBV9	.	.	TGTGCCAGCAGCGTAGGTCTTGGGGGCTCAGGTCAGCCCCAGCATTTT	CASSVGLGGSGQPQHF
TRBJ2-1	TRBV4-1	.	.	TGCGCCAGCAGCCGAACCCTGAGCTCCTACAATGAGCAGTTCTTC	CASSRTLSSYNEQFF
TRBJ1-1	TRBV5-1	TRBD1	.	TGCGCCAGCAGCTTCGCAGGGGGATCGAACACTGAAGCTTTCTTT	CASSFAGGSNTEAFF
TRBJ1-2	TRBV10-3	TRBD1	.	TGTGCCATCAGGACGGGACAGGGATTTTATGGCTACACCTTC	CAIRTGQGFYGYTF
TRBJ1-3	TRBV5-5	TRBD1	once	TGTGCCAGCAGCCGTCCCGGACAGGGGATGGAAAACACCATATATTTT	CASSRPGQGMENTIYF
TRBJ1-1	TRBV5-4	.	.	TGTGCCAGCAGCTCTTTAGGGGGGGGGAACACTGAAGCTTTCTTT	CASSSLGGGNTEAFF